This TCR beta chain was identified during a study of blood T cell repertoires in COVID-19. Study-level information: Italy, Spain and the United States were the sources of the convalescent and acute COVID-19 samples. From T cells, B-cell-depleted T cells, or PBMCs came the material, which was cDNA or gDNA.

The CDR3 is 17 amino acids. V lost 3 bases to trimming and J lost 0 bases; unmatched junction nucleotides: 8. The V gene's germline CDR1 is LNHDA and CDR2 SQIVND (reference sequence). The repertoire was sequenced with immunoSEQ multiplex PCR; TCRdb's copy has only in-frame clones and lacks some. The sample includes tens of thousands of clones, roughly 85% of them seen just once. The rearrangement joins TRBV19 to TRBJ1-5, with 7 bases lining up with TRBD1. The specimen was peripheral blood. This sequence originates from a man aged 25-45 years with acute or convalescent COVID-19. This CDR3 reads CASSIRDSVYSNQPQHF. In DNA form, the CDR3 reads TGTGCCAGTAGTATTAGGGACAGCGTATATAGCAATCAGCCCCAGCATTTT.